A selection of T cell receptor beta chains follows, all from one sample in a study of T cell responses to AZD1222 COVID-19 vaccine. The assay was immunoSEQ multiplex PCR, and TCRdb's table has in-frame clones only and misses some. The sample includes approximately 140,000 clones, roughly 90% of them seen just once. Sequenced material: peripheral blood, taken 28 days after the second AZD1222 dose. The receptors were gathered from an adult who received the AZD1222 COVID-19 vaccine. CDR3s include the opening cysteine and the closing phenylalanine or tryptophan. A D gene is named only where the DNA matches it firmly. A row's size may be missing; if present it is once, few, many or a size class.

J gene	CDR3 length	clone size	D gene	V gene	CDR3 DNA	CDR3 protein
TRBJ2-5	16	NA	NA	TRBV7-3	TGTGCCAGCAGCTTAGGCGTCACCGGGCCCCAAGGGACCCAGTACTTC	CASSLGVTGPQGTQYF
TRBJ2-3	14	NA	NA	TRBV25-1	TGTGCCAGCAGTGAAATAGGAGAATCTGATACGCAGTATTTT	CASSEIGESDTQYF
TRBJ2-7	15	NA	TRBD2	TRBV4-2	TGTGCCAGCAGCACAAGGGGAGGGATGGGTTACGAGCAGTACTTC	CASSTRGGMGYEQYF
TRBJ1-2	17	NA	NA	TRBV11-2	TGTGCCAGCAGCTTAGTCGGGGGTCAAAAAGCTAACTATGGCTACACCTTC	CASSLVGGQKANYGYTF
TRBJ1-2	15	NA	NA	TRBV27	TGTGCCAGCAGTTTAGCGAAGGGTGGCAACTATGGCTACACCTTC	CASSLAKGGNYGYTF
TRBJ2-7	17	NA	TRBD2	TRBV3-1/TRBV3-2	TGTGCCAGCAGCCCCGCTGGTGCTAGCGGGGCTACCTACGAGCAGTACTTC	CASSPAGASGATYEQYF
TRBJ2-7	13	NA	NA	TRBV29-1	TGCAGCGTTGAAGTTCGGGGCACCTACGAGCAGTACTTC	CSVEVRGTYEQYF
TRBJ2-3	12	NA	NA	TRBV5-5	TGTGCCAGCAGCTTGGTAGTGGATACGCAGTATTTT	CASSLVVDTQYF
TRBJ2-3	15	NA	TRBD2	TRBV5-1	TGCGCCAGCAGCTTGGCCACGGGACTAGATAGGACGCAGTATTTT	CASSLATGLDRTQYF
TRBJ1-6	15	NA	NA	TRBV28	TGTGCCAGCAGTTTATTGCGAGGGGGTAATTCACCCCTCCACTTT	CASSLLRGGNSPLHF
TRBJ2-7	14	NA	TRBD1	TRBV28	TGTGCCAGCAGTCCACAGGGGAGCTCCTACGAGCAGTACTTC	CASSPQGSSYEQYF
TRBJ1-2	15	once	NA	TRBV6-1	TGTGCCAGCAGTGAAGGTGAGGGACGGGGCTATGGCTACACCTTC	CASSEGEGRGYGYTF
TRBJ2-7	13	NA	NA	TRBV6-2/TRBV6-3	TGTGCCAGCAGTGGGACGAAGCACTACGAGCAGTACTTC	CASSGTKHYEQYF
TRBJ2-4	17	NA	NA	TRBV3-1/TRBV3-2	TGTGCCAGCAGCCAAGGTTACGGCCTGGGGGCCAAAAACATTCAGTACTTC	CASSQGYGLGAKNIQYF
TRBJ2-7	18	NA	TRBD2	TRBV5-1	TGCGCCAGCAGCTTGTCACTAGCGGGAGCGGCAGACTCCTACGAGCAGTACTTC	CASSLSLAGAADSYEQYF
TRBJ1-5	13	NA	NA	TRBV10-2	TGCGCCAGCAGTGAATCCGAAACTCAGCCCCAGCATTTT	CASSESETQPQHF
TRBJ1-1	15	NA	TRBD1	TRBV6-5	TGTGCCAGCAGTTACTCTCAGGGGGTTGGCACTGAAGCTTTCTTT	CASSYSQGVGTEAFF
TRBJ2-1	16	NA	TRBD1	TRBV9	TGTGCCAGCAGCGTCGGGCTCCGGGACAGGGAGGATGAGCAGTTCTTC	CASSVGLRDREDEQFF
TRBJ1-1	12	NA	NA	TRBV12-3/TRBV12-4	TGTGCCAGCAGTTTGGGCACCTATGAAGCTTTCTTT	CASSLGTYEAFF
TRBJ2-7	16	NA	TRBD1	TRBV29-1	TGCAGCGTAGCAGGGGACAGGGAAAAAGGGAACTACGAGCAGTACTTC	CSVAGDREKGNYEQYF
TRBJ1-1	14	NA	TRBD1	TRBV10-3	TGTGCCATCAACAGACAGGGTCCGTACACTGAAGCTTTCTTT	CAINRQGPYTEAFF
TRBJ2-1	13	once	TRBD2	TRBV9	TGTGCCAGCAGCGCTAGCGGCTTCAATGAGCAGTTCTTC	CASSASGFNEQFF
TRBJ1-1	14	NA	NA	TRBV3-1/TRBV3-2	TGTGCCAGCAGCCAACGGGGGGAGGACACTGAAGCTTTCTTT	CASSQRGEDTEAFF
TRBJ1-2	14	NA	NA	TRBV7-9	TGTGCCAGCAGCTTAGACACGGCAAACTATGGCTACACCTTC	CASSLDTANYGYTF
TRBJ2-3	15	NA	TRBD1	TRBV6-5	TGTGCCAGCAGCTCCGGGACAGGGGGCGCAGATACGCAGTATTTT	CASSSGTGGADTQYF
TRBJ1-2	13	NA	TRBD1	TRBV5-1	TGCGCCAGCAGCTTGACAGGGGAATATGGCTACACCTTC	CASSLTGEYGYTF
TRBJ1-6	11	NA	NA	TRBV12-3/TRBV12-4	TGTGCCAGCAGTTCCGGTTCACCCCTCCACTTT	CASSSGSPLHF
TRBJ2-1	17	NA	NA	TRBV4-1	TGCGCCAGCAGCCGCACTGATTCGGGAGCCCACTACAATGAGCAGTTCTTC	CASSRTDSGAHYNEQFF
TRBJ1-2	17	NA	NA	TRBV15	TGTGCCACCAGCAGAGGAGTCAGGGATAGTAGTAACTATGGCTACACCTTC	CATSRGVRDSSNYGYTF
TRBJ2-1	17	NA	NA	TRBV19	TGTGCCAGTATGAAACCCTTGGGACCGGGCTCCTACAATGAGCAGTTCTTC	CASMKPLGPGSYNEQFF
TRBJ2-6	15	NA	NA	TRBV6-5	TGTGCCAGCACGAGAGAACAGGCTGGGGCCAACGTCCTGACTTTC	CASTREQAGANVLTF
TRBJ1-1	14	NA	NA	TRBV7-9	TGTGCCAGCAGCTTAAGTATTACCCACACTGAAGCTTTCTTT	CASSLSITHTEAFF
TRBJ1-1	15	NA	NA	TRBV5-1	TGCGCCAGCAGCTTGGTGGCCACCTTGAACACTGAAGCTTTCTTT	CASSLVATLNTEAFF
TRBJ1-2	16	NA	TRBD1	TRBV29-1	TGCAGCGCCTGGGGCCGACAGGGGGCGAGGGCGGATGGCTACACCTTC	CSAWGRQGARADGYTF
TRBJ1-3	16	NA	TRBD1	TRBV11-3	TGTGCCAGCAGCAGAAGGGACAGCAGCTCTGGAAACACCATATATTTT	CASSRRDSSSGNTIYF
TRBJ1-1	15	once	NA	TRBV28	TGTGCCAGCAGTCTCCGGGGGACGGTGAACACTGAAGCTTTCTTT	CASSLRGTVNTEAFF
TRBJ2-5	15	NA	TRBD2	TRBV2	TGTGCCAGCAGTGCGGCTAGCGGATACCAAGAGACCCAGTACTTC	CASSAASGYQETQYF
TRBJ2-7	15	few	NA	TRBV6-6	TGTGCCAGCAGTTTTTTTGTGTCAGGTGTTTTCGAGCAGTACTTC	CASSFFVSGVFEQYF
TRBJ1-2	16	NA	NA	TRBV21-1	TGTGCCAGCAGCAACGGGACAGCCCGCAGTAACTATGGCTACACCTTC	CASSNGTARSNYGYTF
TRBJ2-7	13	NA	NA	TRBV29-1	TGCAGCGTTGGGCAGGGGCCAGGCTACGAGCAGTACTTC	CSVGQGPGYEQYF
TRBJ2-7	14	many	NA	TRBV28	TGTGCCAGCAGTTTATCCGATGTTCGGTACGAGCAGTACTTC	CASSLSDVRYEQYF
TRBJ1-2	15	NA	TRBD1	TRBV6-5	TGTGCCAGCATTAGGGACAGCCAGATAAACTATGGCTACACCTTC	CASIRDSQINYGYTF
TRBJ2-5	14	NA	TRBD2	TRBV29-1	TGCAGCGTTGACGGGAGGGCGGACGGAGAGACCCAGTACTTC	CSVDGRADGETQYF
TRBJ2-3	16	NA	TRBD2	TRBV9	TGTGCCAGCAGCGTAGGGGGAGGGGAGGTTACAGATACGCAGTATTTT	CASSVGGGEVTDTQYF
TRBJ1-5	15	NA	NA	TRBV30	TGTGCCTGGACCGCAGGGTATTCGGCAAATCAGCCCCAGCATTTT	CAWTAGYSANQPQHF
TRBJ1-1	13	NA	NA	TRBV18	TGTGCCAGCTCACCACCCTGGAACACTGAAGCTTTCTTT	CASSPPWNTEAFF
TRBJ2-1	15	NA	TRBD2	TRBV3-1/TRBV3-2	TGTGCCAGCAGCCAAGCTAGCGGAGCATACAATGAGCAGTTCTTC	CASSQASGAYNEQFF
TRBJ2-1	15	NA	TRBD2	TRBV3-1/TRBV3-2	TGTGCCAGCAGAGAAGCGGGGGAGTCCTACAATGAGCAGTTCTTC	CASREAGESYNEQFF
TRBJ2-7	13	NA	TRBD2	TRBV3-1/TRBV3-2	TGTGCCAGCAGCCCCGGACTAGCGGGAGCGCAGTACTTC	CASSPGLAGAQYF
TRBJ2-1	10	NA	NA	TRBV29-1	TGCAGCGTGAACGTCGATGAGCAGTTCTTC	CSVNVDEQFF
TRBJ1-2	15	NA	TRBD1	TRBV5-5	TGTGCCAGCAGATCTCCGGGACAGGGATCATCGGGCTACACCTTC	CASRSPGQGSSGYTF
TRBJ2-2	16	NA	TRBD2	TRBV4-2	TGTGCCAGCAGCCAAGAGACTAGCGGGAGATCCGGGGAGCTGTTTTTT	CASSQETSGRSGELFF
TRBJ1-5	19	once	TRBD1	TRBV7-8	TGTGCCAGCAGCTTAGAGCCCCAGACAGGGCCCGCCAGTCTTCAGCCCCAGCATTTT	CASSLEPQTGPASLQPQHF
TRBJ2-7	12	NA	TRBD1	TRBV29-1	TGCAGCGTCCAGCGGACAGGGGACGAGCAGTACTTC	CSVQRTGDEQYF
TRBJ2-2	15	once	TRBD1	TRBV9	TGTGCCAGCAGAACCCGGGACAGCAACACCGGGGAGCTGTTTTTT	CASRTRDSNTGELFF
TRBJ1-2	13	NA	NA	TRBV6-1	TGTGCCAGCAGTGAAGCGACCCGCAGCGGCTACACCTTC	CASSEATRSGYTF
TRBJ1-5	18	NA	NA	TRBV6-2/TRBV6-3	TGTGCCAGCAGTTACTCGAGTTCGAGGGCATATAGCAATCAGCCCCAGCATTTT	CASSYSSSRAYSNQPQHF